These T cell receptor beta chains were read from a single sample in a study of T cell repertoires in cytomegalovirus infection. The antigens for these receptors are not known. One entry per CDR3 protein results from TCRdb running MiXCR on the reads. The table has about 270,000 distinct CDR3 sequences, about 20% seen once. This specimen was cultured PBMCs, taken from culture after CMV antigen stimulation. These receptors originate from a human donor in good health (CMV status not recorded). Some clones in this sample may be carry-over from other donors' samples. CDR3s include the opening cysteine and the closing phenylalanine or tryptophan. A D gene is named only where the DNA matches it firmly. Clone size is given for some rows only: seen once, a few or many times, or a class if the clone is expanded.

v_call	j_call	d_call	clone_size	cdr3_nt	cdr3_aa
TRBV19	TRBJ1-2	TRBD1	few	TGTGCCAGTAGTCCTACGGACAGGGCTGGCTATGGCTACACCTTC	CASSPTDRAGYGYTF
TRBV6-2/TRBV6-3	TRBJ1-5	NA	few	TGTGCCAGCAGTTACCCGGGACACTTTCATTTT	CASSYPGHFHF
TRBV18	TRBJ1-1	NA	few	TGTGCCAGCTCACCACGATCCATTCAAGGGCGCGATGAAGCTTTCTTT	CASSPRSIQGRDEAFF
TRBV6-2/TRBV6-3	TRBJ2-6	TRBD2	NA	TGTGCCAGCAGCAAATCCTCGACCAGGCGACTAGCCTCTAGCTCTGGGGCCAACGTCCTGACTTTC	CASSKSSTRRLASSSGANVLTF
TRBV5-1	TRBJ2-7	NA	NA	TGCGCCAGCAGCTTGGCCTGGGCCTACGAGCAGTACTTC	CASSLAWAYEQYF
TRBV28	TRBJ2-7	TRBD1	few	TGTGCCAGCAGTTTAATCCCGGGACAGGGAGAAGAGCAGTACTTC	CASSLIPGQGEEQYF
TRBV6-5	TRBJ1-3	TRBD1	few	TGTGCCAGCAGTTACGGGACAGCGGCCGGAAACACCATATATTTT	CASSYGTAAGNTIYF
TRBV6-2/TRBV6-3	TRBJ1-1	NA	few	TGTGCCAGCAGTTACTCTTCCGGACACCCTTCCTCTGAAGCTTTCTTT	CASSYSSGHPSSEAFF
TRBV14	TRBJ1-1	NA	NA	TGTGCCAGCAGCCACCGAAAGGGCGAAACAGGGTCCCCCTTGAACACTGAAGCTTTCTTT	CASSHRKGETGSPLNTEAFF
TRBV5-4	TRBJ2-4	NA	NA	TGTGCCAGCAGCAGTTGGACAGCTAATTCCAAAAACATTCAGTACTTC	CASSSWTANSKNIQYF
TRBV7-2	TRBJ2-3	NA	many	TGTGCCAGCAGCTTAGCTGGGGATAAGTATTTT	CASSLAGDKYF
TRBV27	TRBJ2-5	TRBD2	few	TGTGCCACGAGACTAGCGGGAGTTACGCAAGAGACCCAGTACTTC	CATRLAGVTQETQYF
TRBV20-1	TRBJ1-2	NA	NA	TGCAGTGCTAGAGTTGCTAGCGCTGGCTACACCTTC	CSARVASAGYTF
TRBV25-1	TRBJ2-1	TRBD2	NA	TGTGCCAGCAGTGAATCTCCAGCGGGAGGGCATGAGCAGTTCTTC	CASSESPAGGHEQFF
TRBV6-1	TRBJ1-4	NA	many	TGTGCCAGCAAGGGGTTTGGTCAAAAACTGTTTTTT	CASKGFGQKLFF
TRBV7-2	TRBJ1-2	NA	many	TGTGCCAGCAGCTTAGATATGGACAGACCTAACTATGGCTACACCTTC	CASSLDMDRPNYGYTF
TRBV9	TRBJ2-1	TRBD2	few	TGTGCCAGCAGCGTAATCGACCGGGGCGGGAGGGCCCTGAATGAGCAGTTCTTC	CASSVIDRGGRALNEQFF
TRBV7-2	TRBJ2-5	TRBD1	NA	TGTGCCAGCAGCTTCCCTCGGGTGACAGGGGAGGAGACCCAGTACTTC	CASSFPRVTGEETQYF
TRBV19	TRBJ1-5	NA	NA	TGTGCCAGTAGTATAGTGTTCGGGCAGCCCCAGCATTTT	CASSIVFGQPQHF
TRBV12-3/TRBV12-4	TRBJ1-5	TRBD1	many	TGTGCCAGCAGTTTCCGGGACAGTCCGAATCAGCCCCAGCATTTT	CASSFRDSPNQPQHF
TRBV27	TRBJ2-2	TRBD1	few	TGTGCCAGCAGTTTCGACAGGGGGCCTGGGGAGCTGTTTTTT	CASSFDRGPGELFF
TRBV27	TRBJ1-4	NA	NA	TGTGCCAGCGGGAAAGAAAAACTGTTTTTT	CASGKEKLFF
TRBV7-8	TRBJ1-5	NA	NA	TGTGCCAGCAGCTTAGCGCGCAGTCTGCATAGCAATCAGCCCCAGCATTTT	CASSLARSLHSNQPQHF
TRBV28	TRBJ1-1	NA	few	TGTGCCAGCAGTTTACCGACTACTGAAGCTTTCTTT	CASSLPTTEAFF
TRBV12-3/TRBV12-4	TRBJ2-2	NA	NA	TGTGCCAGCATCGAACAGATACCGACCGGGGAGCTGTTTTTT	CASIEQIPTGELFF
TRBV7-9	TRBJ2-1	NA	NA	TGTGCCAGCAGCTTATTAGACGTCAATGAGCAGTTCTTC	CASSLLDVNEQFF
TRBV18	TRBJ2-3	TRBD2	few	TGTGCCAGCTCACCAACCGGACTAGCGGGGCCCCCCACAGATACGCAGTATTTT	CASSPTGLAGPPTDTQYF
TRBV30	TRBJ2-2	TRBD2	NA	TGTGCCTGGAGTGCAGGACTAGCGGGAGTGGGCACCGGGGAGCTGTTTTTT	CAWSAGLAGVGTGELFF
TRBV20-1	TRBJ1-6	NA	NA	TGCAGTGCTAGAGAAACAGTTTATTCACCCCTCCACTTT	CSARETVYSPLHF
TRBV6-1	TRBJ1-4	NA	NA	TGTGCCAGCAGTGAGAAGGAAAAACTGTTTTTT	CASSEKEKLFF
TRBV6-4	TRBJ2-3	TRBD2	NA	TGTGCCAGCAGCCGTACCGGGACTAGCGGCACAGATACGCAGTATTTT	CASSRTGTSGTDTQYF
TRBV12-3/TRBV12-4	TRBJ1-6	NA	few	TGTGCCAGCAATAAAGGGCCAGCCGAAGCCCTCCACTTT	CASNKGPAEALHF